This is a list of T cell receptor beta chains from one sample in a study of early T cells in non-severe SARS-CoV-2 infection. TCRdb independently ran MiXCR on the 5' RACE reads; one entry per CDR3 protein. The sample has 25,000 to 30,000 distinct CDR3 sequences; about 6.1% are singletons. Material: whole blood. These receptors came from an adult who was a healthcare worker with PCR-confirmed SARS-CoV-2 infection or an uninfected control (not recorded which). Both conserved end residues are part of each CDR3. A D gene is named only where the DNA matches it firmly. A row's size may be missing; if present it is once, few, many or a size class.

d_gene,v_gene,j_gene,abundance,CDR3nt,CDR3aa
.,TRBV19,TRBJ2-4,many,TGTGCCCTAAGGAGGGACAGTCAGGAAAACATTCAGTACTTC,CALRRDSQENIQYF
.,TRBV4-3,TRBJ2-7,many,TGCGCCAGCAGCCAGGCTGTGGGTGGGGCGGCCTACGAGCAGTACTTC,CASSQAVGGAAYEQYF
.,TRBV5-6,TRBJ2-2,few,TGTGCCAGCAGTTTTCCTCAAGGTGCCGGGGAGCTGTTTTTT,CASSFPQGAGELFF
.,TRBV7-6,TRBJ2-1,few,TGTGCCAGCAGCTTAGCATCGGGTACTATCATCAATGAGCAGTTCTTC,CASSLASGTIINEQFF
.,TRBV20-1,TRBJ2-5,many,TGCAGTGCTAGTCTTCTCAAAGAGACCCAGTACTTC,CSASLLKETQYF
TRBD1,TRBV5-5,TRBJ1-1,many,TGTGCCAGCAGCATGTCAGGGGGCACTGAAGCTTTCTTT,CASSMSGGTEAFF
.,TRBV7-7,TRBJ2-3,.,TGTGCTAGCAGCTTAGAAGGGCTTAGCACAGATACGCAGTATTTT,CASSLEGLSTDTQYF
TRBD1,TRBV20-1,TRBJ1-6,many,TGCAGCGTTGACAGGGAGGGACCTTCAATTCCCAACCACTTT,CSVDREGPSIPNHF
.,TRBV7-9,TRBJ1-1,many,TGTGCCAGCAGACAACAGGTGAACACTGAAGCTTTCTTT,CASRQQVNTEAFF
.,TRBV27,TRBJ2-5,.,TGTGCCAGCAGGCGCTCAGGCAAAGAGACCCAGTACTTC,CASRRSGKETQYF
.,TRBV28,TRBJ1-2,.,TGTGCCAGCAGCCTAGGGCATTTGGTTTACTATGGCTACACCTTC,CASSLGHLVYYGYTF
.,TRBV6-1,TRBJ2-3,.,TGTGCCAGCAGTGAAGGGGGGCGGCTAGTAAGTTACACAGATACGCAGTATTTT,CASSEGGRLVSYTDTQYF
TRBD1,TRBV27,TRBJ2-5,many,TGTGCCAGCAGTCACGGATGGGGACAGGGGTACGGGGAGACCCAGTACTTC,CASSHGWGQGYGETQYF
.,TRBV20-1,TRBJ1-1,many,TGCAGTGCTAGTTCCACAGGATGGAACACTGAAGCTTTCTTT,CSASSTGWNTEAFF
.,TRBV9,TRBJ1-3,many,TGTGCCAGCAGCGCGGGATTCATCTCTGGAAACACCATATATTTT,CASSAGFISGNTIYF
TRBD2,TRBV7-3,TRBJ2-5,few,TGTGCCAGCAGCTCGGGACTAGCGAGGGAGACCCAGTACTTC,CASSSGLARETQYF
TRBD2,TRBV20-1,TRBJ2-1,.,TGCAGTGCGCAGGGCGGCGGGGGGCCGTACAATGAGCAGTTCTTC,CSAQGGGGPYNEQFF
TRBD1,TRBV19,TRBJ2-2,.,TGTGCCAGTAGTTTACTCTACGGGACAGAGGGCACCGGGGAGCTGTTTTTT,CASSLLYGTEGTGELFF
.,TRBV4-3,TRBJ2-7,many,TGCGCCAGCAGCCAAGACGGGACAAGGAGCTCCTACGAGCAGTACTTC,CASSQDGTRSSYEQYF
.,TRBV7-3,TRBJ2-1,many,TGTGCCAGCAGCTTACGTTTAGACAGTGATGAGCAGTTCTTC,CASSLRLDSDEQFF
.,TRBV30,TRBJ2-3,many,TGTGCCTGGGGCGGCGGCCCTCTCACAGATACGCAGTATTTT,CAWGGGPLTDTQYF
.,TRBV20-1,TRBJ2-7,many,TGCAGTGCTAGGGAGGACCCAGACTCCTACGAGCAGTACTTC,CSAREDPDSYEQYF
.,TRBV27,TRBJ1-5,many,TGTGCCAGCAGTCCGAATCGGATATATAGCAATCAGCCCCAGCATTTT,CASSPNRIYSNQPQHF
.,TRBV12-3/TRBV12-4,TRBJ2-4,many,TGTGCCAGCAGCCGCGACAAGACCAAAAACATTCAGTACTTC,CASSRDKTKNIQYF
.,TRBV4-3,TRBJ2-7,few,TGCGCCAGCAGCCACCCTGGTAGGTCAGAGAAGCAGTACTTC,CASSHPGRSEKQYF
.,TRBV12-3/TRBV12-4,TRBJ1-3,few,TGTGCCAGCATTTCTCCGCTCACCATATATTTT,CASISPLTIYF
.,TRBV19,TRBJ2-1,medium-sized,TGTGCCAGTAGTGTGGCGTTGAGTGAGCAGTTCTTC,CASSVALSEQFF
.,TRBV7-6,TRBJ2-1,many,TGTGCCAGCAGCTTAGAAGTCTTTAAGCGGAGCTCCTACAATGAGCAGTTCTTC,CASSLEVFKRSSYNEQFF
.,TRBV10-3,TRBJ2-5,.,TGTGCCATCAGTGGCCCCCAGGGCGAAGAGACCCAGTACTTC,CAISGPQGEETQYF
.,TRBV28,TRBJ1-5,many,TGTGCCAGCAGTAGCGGCTATAGCAATCAGCCCCAGCATTTT,CASSSGYSNQPQHF
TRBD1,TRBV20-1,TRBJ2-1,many,TGCAGTCCCGGGACAGAAGCCTACAATGAGCAGTTCTTC,CSPGTEAYNEQFF
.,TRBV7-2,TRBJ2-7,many,TGTGCCAGCAGCTTAGGGCGGGCCCTTGAGCAGTACTTC,CASSLGRALEQYF
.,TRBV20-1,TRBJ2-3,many,TGCAGTGCTAGCGGGGGAGCTCCCACGGGTACGCAGTATTTT,CSASGGAPTGTQYF
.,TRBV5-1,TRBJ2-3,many,TGCGCCAGCAGCTTGCAAGGAGATACGCAGTATTTT,CASSLQGDTQYF
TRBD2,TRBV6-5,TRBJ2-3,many,TGTGCCAGCACCCGGGACTATTCCACAGATACGCAGTATTTT,CASTRDYSTDTQYF
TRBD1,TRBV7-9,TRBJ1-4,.,TGTGCCAGCAGCTTAGCCCGGACAGGGGTCAATGAAAAACTGTTTTTT,CASSLARTGVNEKLFF
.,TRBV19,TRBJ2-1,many,TGTGCCAGTACCCACGAACCGACTGCTTACAATGAGCAGTTCTTC,CASTHEPTAYNEQFF
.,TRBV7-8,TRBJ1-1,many,TGTGCCAGCAGCCCCCAGCTCGGTCTTGGCACTGAAGCTTTCTTT,CASSPQLGLGTEAFF
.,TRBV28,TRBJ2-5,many,TGTGCCAGCAGTTTATGGGCTAGCAAGACCCAGTACTTC,CASSLWASKTQYF
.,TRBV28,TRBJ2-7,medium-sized,TGTGCCAGTGCCGTCCTTACCTACGAGCAGTACTTC,CASAVLTYEQYF
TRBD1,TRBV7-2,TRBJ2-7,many,TGTGCCAGCAGCTTCCAGGGGGCCCCCAACGAGCAGTACTTC,CASSFQGAPNEQYF
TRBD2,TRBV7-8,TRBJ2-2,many,TGTGCCAGCAGCTCTAGCGGGGGGGCCACCGGGGAGCTGTTTTTT,CASSSSGGATGELFF
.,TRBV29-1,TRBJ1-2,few,TGCAGCGTTGAAGTGTACCTAGGGTATGGCTACACCTTC,CSVEVYLGYGYTF